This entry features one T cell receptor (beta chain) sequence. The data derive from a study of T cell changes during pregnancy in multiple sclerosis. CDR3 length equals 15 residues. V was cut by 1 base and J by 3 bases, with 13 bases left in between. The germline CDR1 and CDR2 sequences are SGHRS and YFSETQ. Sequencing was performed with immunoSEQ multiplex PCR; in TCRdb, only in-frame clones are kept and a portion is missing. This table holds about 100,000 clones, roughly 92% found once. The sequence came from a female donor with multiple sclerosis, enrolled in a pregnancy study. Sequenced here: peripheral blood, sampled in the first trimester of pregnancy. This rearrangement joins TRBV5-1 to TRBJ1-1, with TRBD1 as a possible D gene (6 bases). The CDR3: CASSLTGLLDTEAFF. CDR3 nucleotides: TGCGCCAGCAGCTTGACAGGGCTTTTGGACACTGAAGCTTTCTTT.